These 10 T cell receptor beta chains originate from one sample sequenced in a study of shared clonotypes between healthy human individuals. Measured with immunoSEQ multiplex PCR; TCRdb has only the in-frame clones, and not every one. The sample lists about 2 million clones, around 96% seen once, with under 1.5% in the top ten. The naive CD8 subset, CD45RO-negative cells positively selected for CCR7, excluded terminally differentiated effector memory CD45RA+ cells. Sequencing used naive CD8+ T cells sorted from blood. Source of these receptors: a man aged 18 to 29 in good health.

The chain carries TRBV7-9 and TRBJ1-2, with unresolved D. Per the germline V gene, CDR1 is SEHNR and CDR2 is FQNEAQ (reference sequence). V was trimmed by 5 bases and J by 4 bases, leaving 14 bases between them. The CDR3 runs to 14 residues. CDR3 sequence reads: CASSPDNSFYGYTF. Written as DNA, the CDR3 is TGTGCCAGCAGCCCCGATAACAGCTTCTATGGCTACACCTTC.

This chain uses TRBV27 with TRBJ1-1; D possibly corresponds to TRBD1 (6 bases). The CDR3 is 16 amino acids. The ends were cut back, 0 bases at V and 0 bases at J, with 11 bases in the middle. Germline CDR1 reads MNHEY; CDR2 reads SMNVEV (reference sequence). CDR3 residues: CASSLSQGLVNTEAFF. CDR3 DNA: TGTGCCAGCAGTTTATCTCAGGGGCTCGTGAACACTGAAGCTTTCTTT.

V gene TRBV4-1 combines with J gene TRBJ2-3; no firm D call. The V gene lost 2 bases and the J gene lost 9 bases, with 12 bases spanning the gap. This CDR3 comprises 13 residues. The germline gives CDR1 MGHRA, CDR2 YSYEKL. CDR3 in amino acids: CASSQNGAATQYF. The DNA of the CDR3 is TGCGCCAGCAGCCAAAACGGAGCAGCCACGCAGTATTTT.

The chain joins TRBV10-2 to TRBJ1-1; weak D call: TRBD1 (5 bases). Per germline, CDR1 WSHSY and CDR2 SAAADI. This CDR3 region has 13 residues. Trimming shortened V by 10 bases and J by 10 bases, and 22 bases separated the two germline ends. For the CDR3, the DNA is TGCGCCACTGCTGAGGGGCACCGGACGGGAGCTTTCTTT. Its protein is CATAEGHRTGAFF.

The chain links TRBV9 to TRBJ2-2; D remains ambiguous. Germline-derived CDR1 and CDR2 are SGDLS and YYNGEE. This CDR3 contains 14 residues. V lost 6 bases to trimming and J lost 7 bases, with 16 bases between them. The CDR3 loop reads CASNPKGLVGELFF. CDR3 nucleotide sequence: TGTGCCAGCAACCCGAAGGGATTAGTCGGGGAGCTGTTTTTT.

As for this clone: The same CDR3 can be traced to other DNA sequences in this sample. This chain uses TRBV4-3 with TRBJ1-3, with a weak D call TRBD1 (5 bases). CDR1 and CDR2 (germline): LGHNA, YSLEER. This CDR3 contains 16 residues. The V end was cut by 0 bases, the J end by 1 base, with 10 bases between. CDR3 sequence: CASSQDSEGSGNTIYF. The DNA of the CDR3 is TGCGCCAGCAGCCAAGATTCCGAGGGGTCTGGAAACACCATATATTTT.

This chain uses TRBV5-1 with TRBJ2-1, with 10 bases that match TRBD1. J gave up 2 bases and V 0 bases, and 8 bases lay outside the gene matches. The CDR3 runs to 18 residues. The germline gives CDR1 SGHRS, CDR2 YFSETQ. DNA for the CDR3: TGCGCCAGCAGCTTGGCCCTGGATGGGACAGGGGCCTACAATGAGCAGTTCTTC. Protein: CASSLALDGTGAYNEQFF.

This clone appeared a single time. This chain joins TRBV5-1 and TRBJ2-4; D tentatively reads TRBD1 or TRBD2 (5 bases each). The CDR3 extends over 14 amino acids. Germline V gene sequence: CDR1 SGHRS, CDR2 YFSETQ. V lost 5 bases and J 0 bases, leaving 9 bases between the germline ends. The CDR3 coding sequence is TGCGCCAGCAGTCTTGGGGGAGCCAAAAACATTCAGTACTTC. Its protein is CASSLGGAKNIQYF.

V is TRBV18 and J is TRBJ2-1; no firm D call. CDR1 KGHSH and CDR2 LQKENI come from the germline V gene. V lost 3 bases, J lost 8 bases, and 8 bases lay in between. The CDR3 length is 12 residues. The CDR3 nucleotides are TGTGCCAGCTCACCCCCGGAAGATGAGCAGTTCTTC. Amino acid sequence: CASSPPEDEQFF.

V is TRBV29-1 and J is TRBJ1-5; tentative D call: TRBD1 (5 bases). Germline-derived CDR1 and CDR2 are SQVTM and ANQGSEA. The CDR3 totals 15 residues. V lost 6 bases to trimming and J lost 9 bases, with 24 bases between them. CDR3 DNA: TGCAGCGTCCGAATCTCCGGGGCCAATAGAGGGCCCCAGCATTTT. Amino acids: CSVRISGANRGPQHF.